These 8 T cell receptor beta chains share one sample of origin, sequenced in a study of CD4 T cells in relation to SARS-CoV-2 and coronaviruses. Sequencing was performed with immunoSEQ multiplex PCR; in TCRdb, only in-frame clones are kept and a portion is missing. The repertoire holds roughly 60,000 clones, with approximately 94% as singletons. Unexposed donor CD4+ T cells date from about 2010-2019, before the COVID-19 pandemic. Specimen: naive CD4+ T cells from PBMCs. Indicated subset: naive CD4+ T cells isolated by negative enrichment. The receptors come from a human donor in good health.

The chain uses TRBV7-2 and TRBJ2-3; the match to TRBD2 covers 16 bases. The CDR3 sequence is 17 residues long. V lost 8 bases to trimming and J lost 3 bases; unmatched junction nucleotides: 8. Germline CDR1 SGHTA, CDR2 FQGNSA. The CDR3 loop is CASGTSGRAALTDTQYF. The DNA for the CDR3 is TGTGCCAGCGGGACTAGCGGGAGGGCGGCGCTTACAGATACGCAGTATTTT. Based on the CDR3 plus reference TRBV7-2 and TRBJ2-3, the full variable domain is GAGVSQSPSNKVTEKGKDVELRCDPISGHTALYWYRQSLGQGLEFLIYFQGNSAPDKSGLPSDRFSAERTGGSVSTLTIQRTQQEDSAVYLCASGTSGRAALTDTQYFGPGTRLTVL.

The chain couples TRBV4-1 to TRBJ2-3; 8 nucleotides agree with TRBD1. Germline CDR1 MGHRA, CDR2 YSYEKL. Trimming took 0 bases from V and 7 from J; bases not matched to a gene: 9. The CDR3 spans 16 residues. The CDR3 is CASSQEGDRPQYTQYF. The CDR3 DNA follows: TGCGCCAGCAGCCAAGAGGGGGACAGGCCTCAGTATACGCAGTATTTT.

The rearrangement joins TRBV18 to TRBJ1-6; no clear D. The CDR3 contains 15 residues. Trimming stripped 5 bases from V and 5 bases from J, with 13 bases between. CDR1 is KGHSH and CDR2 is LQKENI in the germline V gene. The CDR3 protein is CASSSREADNSPLHF. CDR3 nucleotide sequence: TGTGCCAGCTCAAGCCGAGAGGCAGATAATTCACCCCTCCACTTT.

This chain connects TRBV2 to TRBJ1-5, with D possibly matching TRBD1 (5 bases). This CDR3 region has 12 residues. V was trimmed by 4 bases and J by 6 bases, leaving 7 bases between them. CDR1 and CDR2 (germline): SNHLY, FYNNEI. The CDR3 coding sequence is TGTGCCAGCAGTGGGGACGGTCAGCCCCAGCATTTT. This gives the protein CASSGDGQPQHF. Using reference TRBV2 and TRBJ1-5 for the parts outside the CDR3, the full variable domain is EPEVTQTPSHQVTQMGQEVILRCVPISNHLYFYWYRQILGQKVEFLVSFYNNEISEKSEIFDDQFSVERPDGSNFTLKIRSTKLEDSAMYFCASSGDGQPQHFGDGTRLSIL.

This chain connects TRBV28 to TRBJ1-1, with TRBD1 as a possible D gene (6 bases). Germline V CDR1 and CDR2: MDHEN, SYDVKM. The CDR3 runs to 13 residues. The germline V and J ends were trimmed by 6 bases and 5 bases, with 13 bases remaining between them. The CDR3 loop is CASRKGGRTEAFF. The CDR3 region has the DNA TGTGCCAGCAGGAAGGGGGGGCGAACTGAAGCTTTCTTT.

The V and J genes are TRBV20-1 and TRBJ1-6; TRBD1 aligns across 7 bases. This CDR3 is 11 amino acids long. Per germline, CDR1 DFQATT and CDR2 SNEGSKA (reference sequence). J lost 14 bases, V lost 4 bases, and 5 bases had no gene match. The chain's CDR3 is CSANDRAALHF. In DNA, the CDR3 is TGCAGTGCTAATGACAGGGCGGCCCTCCACTTT.

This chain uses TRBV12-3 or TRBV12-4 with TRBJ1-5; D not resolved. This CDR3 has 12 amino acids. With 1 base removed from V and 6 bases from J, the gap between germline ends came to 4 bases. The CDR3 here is CASSLVAQPQHF. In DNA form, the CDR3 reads TGTGCCAGCAGTTTAGTCGCTCAGCCCCAGCATTTT.

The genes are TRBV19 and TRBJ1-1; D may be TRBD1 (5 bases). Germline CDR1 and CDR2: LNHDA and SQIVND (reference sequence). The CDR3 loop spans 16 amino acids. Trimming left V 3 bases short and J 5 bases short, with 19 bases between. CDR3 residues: CASSMIWPGLRTEAFF. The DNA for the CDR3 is TGTGCCAGTAGTATGATTTGGCCAGGGCTTAGGACTGAAGCTTTCTTT.